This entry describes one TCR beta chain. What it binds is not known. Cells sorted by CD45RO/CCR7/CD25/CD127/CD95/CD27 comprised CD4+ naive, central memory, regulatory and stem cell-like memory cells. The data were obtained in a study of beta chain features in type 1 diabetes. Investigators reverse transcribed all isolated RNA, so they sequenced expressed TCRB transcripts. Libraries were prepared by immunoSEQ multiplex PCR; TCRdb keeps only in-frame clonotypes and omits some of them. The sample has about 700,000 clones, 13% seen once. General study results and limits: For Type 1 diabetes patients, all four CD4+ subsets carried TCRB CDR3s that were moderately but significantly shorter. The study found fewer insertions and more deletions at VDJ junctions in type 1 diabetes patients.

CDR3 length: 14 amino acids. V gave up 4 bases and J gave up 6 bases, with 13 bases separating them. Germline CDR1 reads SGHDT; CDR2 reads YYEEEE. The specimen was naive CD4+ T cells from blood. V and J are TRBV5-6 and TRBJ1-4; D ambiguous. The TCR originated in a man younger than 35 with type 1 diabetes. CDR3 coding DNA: TGTGCCAGCAGCCCGGAAGGACGGGATGAAAAACTGTTTTTT. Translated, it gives CASSPEGRDEKLFF. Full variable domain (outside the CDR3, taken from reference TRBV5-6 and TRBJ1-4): DAGVTQSPTHLIKTRGQQVTLRCSPKSGHDTVSWYQQALGQGPQFIFQYYEEEERQRGNFPDRFSGHQFPNYSSELNVNALLLGDSALYLCASSPEGRDEKLFFGSGTQLSVL.